The 20 T cell receptor beta chains in this list originate from one sample, sequenced in a study of T cell changes during pregnancy in multiple sclerosis. TCRdb keeps only in-frame clones here, not all; method: immunoSEQ multiplex PCR. The sample shows around 56,000 clones, roughly 92% of them seen only once. Here the sequenced sample was peripheral blood, taken in the third trimester of pregnancy. These receptor sequences come from a female donor in good health, enrolled as a control in a pregnancy study.

The chain carries TRBV19 and TRBJ2-7; perhaps TRBD1 as D (5 bases). V was pared by 1 base and J by 0 bases, with 7 bases between. Germline CDR1 reads LNHDA; CDR2 reads SQIVND (reference sequence). The CDR3 consists of 14 residues. In DNA, the CDR3 is TGTGCCAGTAGTATAGGGGGCAGCTCCTACGAGCAGTACTTC. It translates to CASSIGGSSYEQYF.

The genes are TRBV30 and TRBJ1-1, with 9 bases matching TRBD1. The CDR3 has 14 amino acids. V lost 5 bases, J lost 4 bases, and 8 bases stayed unmatched. CDR1 and CDR2 from the germline V gene are GTSNPN and SVGIG (reference sequence). Here the CDR3 reads CAWVPGTGTTEAFF. The DNA for the CDR3 is TGTGCCTGGGTGCCCGGGACAGGGACCACTGAAGCTTTCTTT.

J is TRBJ2-5 and V is TRBV7-3, with D unresolved. From germline, CDR1 is SGHTA and CDR2 FQGTGA. The CDR3 loop spans 14 amino acids. V dropped 5 bases and J dropped 2 bases, with 12 bases sitting between them. The CDR3 loop is CASSPSGPQETQYF. The CDR3 DNA reads TGTGCCAGCAGCCCCAGTGGCCCACAAGAGACCCAGTACTTC. The variable domain in full, with the rest retrieved from reference TRBV7-3 and TRBJ2-5, is GAGVSQTPSNKVTEKGKYVELRCDPISGHTALYWYRQSLGQGPEFLIYFQGTGAADDSGLPNDRFFAVRPEGSVSTLKIQRTERGDSAVYLCASSPSGPQETQYFGPGTRLLVL.

This clone was detected once. The chain recombines TRBV29-1 with TRBJ1-5, with 10 bases that match TRBD1. V trimming: 6 bases; J trimming: 12 bases; junction bases outside the gene matches: 11. The germline V gene encodes CDR1 SQVTM and CDR2 ANQGSEA. The CDR3 contains 13 residues. CDR3: CSVGVGQGFNQHF. DNA for the CDR3: TGCAGCGTCGGTGTGGGACAGGGGTTTAACCAGCATTTT. Variable domain in full (rest from reference TRBV29-1 and TRBJ1-5): SAVISQKPSRDICQRGTSLTIQCQVDSQVTMMFWYRQQPGQSLTLIATANQGSEATYESGFVIDKFPISRPNLTFSTLTVSNMSPEDSSIYLCSVGVGQGFNQHFGDGTRLSIL.

This clone was counted between two and nine times. This chain joins TRBV5-1 and TRBJ2-3; D is uncertain. There are 12 residues in the CDR3. The V gene's germline CDR1 is SGHRS and CDR2 YFSETQ. The germline V and J ends were trimmed by 4 bases and 6 bases, with 9 bases remaining between them. In DNA, the CDR3 is TGCGCCAGCAGCCCGCAGATGGATACGCAGTATTTT. Translation: CASSPQMDTQYF.

This sequence joins TRBV7-8 and TRBJ1-2; 7 bases are shared with TRBD1. CDR1 SGHVS and CDR2 FQNEAQ come from the germline V gene. Trimming removed 5 bases from V and 0 bases from J; junction bases left unmatched: 6. The CDR3 is 15 amino acids. CDR3 region: CASSLRDSSNYGYTF. The CDR3 nucleotides are TGTGCCAGCAGCCTTCGGGACAGCTCTAACTATGGCTACACCTTC.

The chain couples TRBV6-5 to TRBJ2-5; the match to TRBD2 covers 14 bases. CDR3 length: 15 amino acids. Unmatched junction bases numbered 6, after V lost 6 bases and J lost 6 bases. The V gene's germline CDR1 is MNHEY and CDR2 SVGAGI. This CDR3 is CASSPGLAGGQTQYF. The CDR3 bases are TGTGCCAGCAGCCCTGGACTAGCGGGAGGCCAGACCCAGTACTTC.

The rearrangement uses TRBV19 and TRBJ1-4; D not certain. The CDR3 runs 15 residues. CDR1 and CDR2 (germline): LNHDA, SQIVND (reference sequence). Trimming cost V 5 bases and J 0 bases, with 10 bases left between them. This chain's CDR3 is CASSFGPATNEKLFF. CDR3 nucleotides: TGTGCCAGTAGTTTTGGTCCGGCAACTAATGAAAAACTGTTTTTT.

The V call is TRBV2, the J call TRBJ1-3; 9 bases line up with TRBD1. The CDR3 contains 15 residues. CDR1 is SNHLY and CDR2 is FYNNEI in the germline V gene. V shed 5 bases, J shed 4 bases, and the junction held 6 bases outside the gene matches. The CDR3 loop reads CASSIGTGFGNTIYF. CDR3 nucleotides: TGTGCCAGCAGTATCGGGACAGGGTTCGGAAACACCATATATTTT.

The chain combines TRBV6-1 with TRBJ2-3; tentatively, D is TRBD1 (6 bases). V shed 4 bases and J shed 2 bases, with 16 bases lying between them. Germline V CDR1 and CDR2: MNHNS, SASEGT. CDR3 length: 16 amino acids. The CDR3 sequence: CASSGQGPTITDTQYF. The CDR3 DNA reads TGTGCCAGCAGTGGGCAGGGGCCGACTATCACAGATACGCAGTATTTT.

This chain connects TRBV7-2 to TRBJ1-2, with a tentative D call TRBD1 (6 bases). This CDR3 comprises 15 residues. CDR1 and CDR2 (germline): SGHTA, FQGNSA. Trimming cost V 8 bases and J 4 bases, with 20 bases left between them. The CDR3 coding sequence is TGTGCCAGCCGGGGAGGGGGAGGAGGCGGCTATGGCTACACCTTC. It is translated as CASRGGGGGGYGYTF.

The rearrangement uses TRBV18 and TRBJ1-4; D unclear. Germline V lookup: CDR1 KGHSH, CDR2 LQKENI. The CDR3 runs 14 residues. The germline V and J ends were trimmed by 2 bases and 8 bases, with 12 bases remaining between them. CDR3 bases: TGTGCCAGCTCACCAGACCTGACTAGGGAAAAACTGTTTTTT. Amino acid sequence: CASSPDLTREKLFF.

CDR3 region: CASMRAEGMSYGYTF. CDR3 bases: TGTGCCAGCATGCGGGCGGAGGGGATGAGCTATGGCTACACCTTC. V usage is TRBV2 and J usage is TRBJ1-2; D may be TRBD1 (5 bases). The CDR3 length is 15 residues. Per the germline V gene, CDR1 is SNHLY and CDR2 is FYNNEI. V was cut by 7 bases and J by 4 bases, with 19 bases left in between. Complete variable domain (other parts from reference TRBV2 and TRBJ1-2): EPEVTQTPSHQVTQMGQEVILRCVPISNHLYFYWYRQILGQKVEFLVSFYNNEISEKSEIFDDQFSVERPDGSNFTLKIRSTKLEDSAMYFCASMRAEGMSYGYTFGSGTRLTVV.

The chain joins TRBV7-2 to TRBJ2-7, with D possibly being TRBD1 (7 bases). Per the germline V gene, CDR1 is SGHTA and CDR2 is FQGNSA. V was shortened by 3 bases and J by 1 base, with 16 bases between the two germline ends. The CDR3 sequence is 16 residues long. The CDR3 coding sequence is TGTGCCAGCAGCTTCTCGGGACTGACAGGGTCCTACGAGCAGTACTTC. Translating it yields CASSFSGLTGSYEQYF.

V is TRBV18 and J is TRBJ1-1; TRBD1 might be the D (5 bases). CDR1 KGHSH and CDR2 LQKENI come from the germline V gene. CDR3 length: 17 residues. V was pared by 6 bases and J by 1 base, with 21 bases between. CDR3 loop: CASSPTLGQGSNTEAFF. CDR3 in DNA: TGTGCCAGCTCCCCAACCCTCGGGCAGGGATCGAACACTGAAGCTTTCTTT.

In this sample, this clone turned up a few times. The gene calls are TRBV9 and TRBJ2-3; D not resolved. The germline CDR1 and CDR2 sequences are SGDLS and YYNGEE. CDR3 length: 14 amino acids. V was clipped by 4 bases and J by 2 bases, with 11 bases between them. The CDR3 is CASSSRLLTDTQYF. The CDR3 DNA is TGTGCCAGCAGCTCCCGACTCCTCACAGATACGCAGTATTTT.

The chain uses TRBV2 and TRBJ1-6; no clear D. Germline loops: CDR1 SNHLY, CDR2 FYNNEI. The CDR3 is 17 amino acids. Trimming shortened V by 7 bases and J by 5 bases, and 21 bases separated the two germline ends. The CDR3 sequence: CASKGVSGSVNNSPLHF. The CDR3 DNA is TGTGCCAGCAAAGGAGTTAGCGGGTCGGTGAATAATTCACCCCTCCACTTT.

This chain uses TRBV7-9 with TRBJ2-6; 10 bases line up with TRBD1. The CDR3 spans 17 residues. V gave up 5 bases and J gave up 4 bases; unmatched junction bases: 8. CDR1 is SEHNR and CDR2 is FQNEAQ in the germline V gene (reference sequence). CDR3 protein: CASSHGTGEGGANVLTF. Here the CDR3 DNA reads TGTGCCAGCAGCCACGGGACAGGGGAAGGCGGGGCCAACGTCCTGACTTTC.

The chain links TRBV7-3 to TRBJ2-2; the D gene is possibly TRBD2 (5 bases). Deletions cut 0 bases from V and 3 bases from J, with 8 bases between. The CDR3 extends over 15 amino acids. Looked up from germline, CDR1 is SGHTA and CDR2 is FQGTGA. The CDR3 coding sequence is TGTGCCAGCAGCTTAACCGGGATGGACACCGGGGAGCTGTTTTTT. Amino acid sequence: CASSLTGMDTGELFF.

The chain couples TRBV6-1 to TRBJ1-1; no clear D gene. CDR1 and CDR2 from the germline V gene are MNHNS and SASEGT. This CDR3 spans 14 amino acids. V shed 3 bases and J shed 5 bases, with 13 bases lying between them. CDR3 nucleotides: TGTGCCAGCAGTGACCTACGGACTGGGACTGAAGCTTTCTTT. Translated, it gives CASSDLRTGTEAFF.